These 21 T cell receptor beta chains originate from one sample sequenced in a study of T cells after yellow fever vaccination. TCRdb passed the 5' RACE reads through MiXCR, listing each CDR3 protein once. The sample carries roughly 120,000 distinct CDR3 sequences, approximately 8.4% recorded once. The sample consisted of CD8+ T cells sorted from PBMCs, taken 45 days after the yellow fever booster vaccination. The receptor source for this set is a man between 25 and 39 years old who received the YFV17D yellow fever vaccine.

This rearrangement joins TRBV4-3 to TRBJ2-7; perhaps D is TRBD1 or TRBD2 (5 bases each). V gave up 0 bases and J gave up 2 bases, with 11 bases separating them. The CDR3 runs to 15 residues. CDR1 and CDR2 from the germline V gene are LGHNA and YSLEER. The CDR3 DNA sequence: TGCGCCAGCAGCCAAGATTCAGGGAGCGCCTACGAGCAGTACTTC. Protein: CASSQDSGSAYEQYF.

This clonotype was seen a few times. The genes are TRBV6-2 or TRBV6-3 and TRBJ1-1; D remains unclear. V dropped 0 bases and J dropped 4 bases, with 12 bases sitting between them. This CDR3 is 15 amino acids long. Germline loops: CDR1 MNHEY, CDR2 SVGEGT. The CDR3 DNA sequence: TGTGCCAGCAGTTACTCGGAAAGGGAAGGCACTGAAGCTTTCTTT. It is translated as CASSYSEREGTEAFF.

There are many counts of this clonotype. The J gene is TRBJ2-2, the V gene TRBV27, with 8 bases identical to TRBD2. CDR1 and CDR2 from the germline V gene are MNHEY and SMNVEV (reference sequence). CDR3 length: 15 amino acids. The V segment lost 3 bases and the J segment 4 bases; nucleotides outside the gene matches: 4. In DNA form, the CDR3 reads TGTGCCAGCAGTTTCTCGCGGGAGGTCACCGGGGAGCTGTTTTTT. Translating it yields CASSFSREVTGELFF.

The J gene is TRBJ1-2, the V gene TRBV7-9, with 7 bases aligning to TRBD1. CDR3 length: 16 amino acids. In germline, CDR1 is SEHNR, CDR2 FQNEAQ (reference sequence). The trim removed 4 bases at V and 4 bases at J, leaving 12 bases unmatched. In DNA, the CDR3 is TGTGCCAGCAGCTCCGATAAGCTGGACAGGTCCTATGGCTACACCTTC. Encoded protein: CASSSDKLDRSYGYTF.

This clonotype was picked up many times. V is TRBV4-1 and J is TRBJ2-7; perhaps TRBD1 as D (5 bases). V shed 1 base and J shed 4 bases, with 11 bases lying between them. The germline gives CDR1 MGHRA, CDR2 YSYEKL. The CDR3 is 14 amino acids. CDR3 in DNA: TGCGCCAGCAGCCAAGCGGTAGGGGAATACGAGCAGTACTTC. It encodes CASSQAVGEYEQYF.

This clonotype has a handful of counts. The CDR3 loop is CASGPDYYEQYF. CDR3 in DNA: TGTGCCAGCGGACCTGACTACTACGAGCAGTACTTC. The chain joins TRBV27 to TRBJ2-7; possibly TRBD2 for D (5 bases). The CDR3 is made up of 12 amino acids. CDR1 is MNHEY and CDR2 is SMNVEV in the germline V gene (reference sequence). V was shortened by 8 bases and J by 3 bases, with 11 bases between the two germline ends.

This clonotype was seen at least ten times. The rearrangement uses TRBV2 and TRBJ2-1; 8 nucleotides align to TRBD1. Unmatched junction bases numbered 10, after V lost 6 bases and J lost 3 bases. The length of the CDR3 is 16 residues. Germline V gene lookup returns CDR1 SNHLY and CDR2 FYNNEI. Written as DNA, the CDR3 is TGTGCCAGCAGCACAGGGGGGTACTACTACTACAATGAGCAGTTCTTC. It is translated as CASSTGGYYYYNEQFF.

V gene TRBV6-2 or TRBV6-3 combines with J gene TRBJ2-5; 7 nucleotides match TRBD1. CDR1 is MNHEY and CDR2 is SVGEGT in the germline V gene. The CDR3 totals 15 residues. J lost 7 bases, V lost 5 bases, and 13 bases had no gene match. DNA for the CDR3: TGTGCCAGCAGTGTTCTCGGGACAGTCGGATGGACCCAGTACTTC. Translated: CASSVLGTVGWTQYF.

This clonotype was observed a few times. This sequence joins TRBV4-1 and TRBJ1-1; 11 bases map to TRBD1. Germline V lookup: CDR1 MGHRA, CDR2 YSYEKL. V shed 5 bases, J shed 5 bases, and the junction held 10 bases outside the gene matches. This CDR3 spans 16 amino acids. The CDR3 here is CASSEWTGGLGTEAFF. CDR3 bases: TGCGCCAGCAGCGAATGGACAGGGGGCCTGGGTACTGAAGCTTTCTTT.

There are many counts of this clonotype. The J gene is TRBJ2-1, the V gene TRBV20-1; 9 positions match TRBD2. With 3 bases clipped from V and 2 bases from J, the junction kept 5 bases outside the gene matches. Germline loops: CDR1 DFQATT, CDR2 SNEGSKA (reference sequence). CDR3 length equals 15 residues. The CDR3 nucleotides read TGCAGTGCTAGCCTAGCGGGAATAACCTACAATGAGCAGTTCTTC. It codes for CSASLAGITYNEQFF.

This clonotype was seen a handful of times. V is TRBV28 and J is TRBJ2-6; 7 positions agree with TRBD1. Germline CDR1 MDHEN, CDR2 SYDVKM. This CDR3 region has 14 residues. V lost 8 bases and J lost 0; bases outside the gene matches: 1. The CDR3 here is CASDRDSGANVLTF. The CDR3, as DNA: TGTGCCAGCGACAGGGACTCTGGGGCCAACGTCCTGACTTTC. The full variable domain, its missing parts supplied by reference TRBV28 and TRBJ2-6, is DVKVTQSSRYLVKRTGEKVFLECVQDMDHENMFWYRQDPGLGLRLIYFSYDVKMKEKGDIPEGYSVSREKKERFSLILESASTNQTSMYLCASDRDSGANVLTFGAGSRLTVL.

The table lists this clonotype with many counts. J is TRBJ1-1 and V is TRBV6-4, with 7 bases identical to TRBD1. The V segment lost 7 bases and the J segment 0 bases; nucleotides outside the gene matches: 5. The CDR3 totals 14 residues. Germline V gene sequence: CDR1 MRHNA, CDR2 SNTAGT. CDR3 sequence reads: CASKETGLNTEAFF. The DNA of the CDR3 is TGTGCCAGCAAAGAGACAGGGCTGAACACTGAAGCTTTCTTT.

The chain links TRBV7-2 to TRBJ2-5; 11 bases match TRBD1. The ends lost 6 bases at V and 5 bases at J; junction bases unmatched: 2. CDR3 length: 13 amino acids. The germline gives CDR1 SGHTA, CDR2 FQGNSA. CDR3 DNA: TGTGCCAGCAGGGACAGGGGGCAGGAGACCCAGTACTTC. It encodes CASRDRGQETQYF.

About this clonotype itself: This may be a read error, as it is one base from a much larger clone. This rearrangement joins TRBV20-1 to TRBJ2-5; 8 bases are a match to TRBD1. The V gene's germline CDR1 is DFQATT and CDR2 SNEGSKA (reference sequence). J gave up 5 bases and V 8 bases, and 4 bases lay outside the gene matches. This CDR3 has 11 residues. The CDR3 sequence: CSTRQGETQYF. The CDR3 DNA reads as TGCAGTACCAGACAGGGGGAGACCCAGTACTTC.

This clonotype has at least ten counts. The V and J genes are TRBV6-5 and TRBJ1-1, with D perhaps matching TRBD1 (5 bases). V gave up 6 bases and J gave up 5 bases, with 10 bases separating them. CDR3 length equals 12 residues. Germline CDR1 MNHEY, CDR2 SVGAGI. The CDR3 loop reads CASRQVGTEAFF. The CDR3 DNA sequence: TGTGCCAGCAGACAGGTGGGGACTGAAGCTTTCTTT.

This clonotype showed up many times. J is TRBJ2-1 and V is TRBV28; no firm D call. Germline V lookup: CDR1 MDHEN, CDR2 SYDVKM. The CDR3 runs to 12 residues. V lost 3 bases and J 7 bases, leaving 7 bases between the germline ends. As DNA, the CDR3 is TGTGCCAGCAGTTTTACGAGGAATGAGCAGTTCTTC. Its translation: CASSFTRNEQFF.

This clonotype was detected many times. The chain combines TRBV29-1 with TRBJ2-1; 9 bases align to TRBD1. V dropped 4 bases and J dropped 7; count of bases not matched to a gene: 17. Germline V gene lookup returns CDR1 SQVTM and CDR2 ANQGSEA. This CDR3 region has 17 residues. Here the CDR3 DNA reads TGCAGCGTTGTATCGCCTCCGGGACAGGGAGTCTGGAATGAGCAGTTCTTC. Amino acid sequence: CSVVSPPGQGVWNEQFF.

In its sample, this clonotype was seen many times. This chain uses TRBV25-1 with TRBJ2-7; 10 positions agree with TRBD2. After removal of 4 bases from V and 4 bases from J, the junction contained 4 bases not matched to a gene. CDR3 length: 14 residues. CDR1 is MGHDK and CDR2 is SYGVNS in the germline V gene. In nucleotides, the CDR3 is TGTGCCAGCAGTGGACTAGCGGGCAAATACGAGCAGTACTTC. Its translation: CASSGLAGKYEQYF.

This clonotype was picked up many times. The chain couples TRBV7-2 to TRBJ2-7; no reliable D call. This CDR3 has 15 residues. Between the trimmed V and J ends, which lost 6 bases and 0 bases, there was a span of 15 bases. CDR1 is SGHTA, CDR2 FQGNSA, per germline. CDR3 nucleotide sequence: TGTGCCAGCAGTTTAACCTCGGCCCCCTCCTACGAGCAGTACTTC. It encodes CASSLTSAPSYEQYF.

This clonotype turned up a few times. The chain is built from TRBV28 and TRBJ2-1; TRBD2 matches at 7 bases. Germline lookup yields CDR1 MDHEN and CDR2 SYDVKM. The J segment lost 9 bases and the V segment lost 2 bases, leaving 10 bases of the junction unmatched. This CDR3 region has 15 residues. The CDR3: CASSLIFGGSAEQFF. The CDR3 nucleotides are TGTGCCAGCAGTTTAATATTTGGCGGGAGTGCTGAGCAGTTCTTC.

Ten or more counts support this clonotype. The chain has TRBV7-2 and TRBJ2-3, with 7 positions matching TRBD1. The CDR3 is 15 residues long. The germline V gene encodes CDR1 SGHTA and CDR2 FQGNSA. After removal of 1 base from V and 1 base from J, the junction contained 2 bases not matched to a gene. Here the CDR3 DNA reads TGTGCCAGCAGCTTAGATGGACAGGGCACAGATACGCAGTATTTT. This encodes CASSLDGQGTDTQYF.